This T cell receptor (beta chain) was observed in a study of blood T cells in healthy people across ages. About the research overall: Capture via template switching afforded approximately one barcoded beta molecule per two T cells. Whole-study findings and limits: Versus aged donors, long-lived donors had higher diversity and more naive CD4+ cells. TCR beta diversity, measured per million T cells, fell in a roughly linear way with age.

For this clonotype: Its cognate antigen is unknown.

V lost 0 bases and J 4 bases, leaving 9 bases between the germline ends. This CDR3 is built from 15 residues. Germline values: CDR1 LGHNA, CDR2 YSLEER. A sample-barcoded 5' primer and a J-beta primer mix were used in a second PCR of roughly 6 to 11 cycles. TCRdb re-analysed the 5' RACE reads in MiXCR, keeping a single row per CDR3 protein. The profile shows 380,000 or so distinct CDR3 sequences, roughly half of them singletons. The source material was blood. The TCR originated in a man between 60 and 70 years old in good health. V gene TRBV4-3 combines with J gene TRBJ2-2, with D unresolved. CDR3 sequence reads: CASSQEGVGTGELFF. The DNA for the CDR3 is TGCGCCAGCAGCCAAGAAGGTGTAGGCACCGGGGAGCTGTTTTTT.